This T cell receptor beta chain was found in a study of blood T cell repertoires in COVID-19. Repertoires were generated with immunoSEQ multiplex PCR, while TCRdb's copy carries only in-frame clones and drops some. The profile shows under 200,000 clones, 80% to 85% of them singletons. CDR3 length: 14 residues. Trimming took 3 bases from V and 4 from J, leaving 12 bases between them. The V gene's germline CDR1 is MNHEY and CDR2 SMNVEV (reference sequence). Sequenced: peripheral blood. The chain links TRBV27 to TRBJ1-1, with a possible D match to TRBD1 (6 bases). The TCR sequence derives from a human donor with acute or convalescent COVID-19. The donor label of this sample is uncertain. The CDR3 DNA is TGTGCCAGCAGTTTCGGTGGCAGGGGCACTGAAGCTTTCTTT. Translation: CASSFGGRGTEAFF.